The text below deals with one TCR beta chain. A read error is likely here: a far larger clone is one base away. Assay: immunoSEQ multiplex PCR; the TCRdb copy retains only in-frame clones and omits some. The sample records about 520,000 clones, more than 65% being singletons. This sample was included in a study of shared clonotypes between healthy human individuals. Germline V lookup: CDR1 SGHAT, CDR2 FQNNGV. Trimming took 3 bases from V and 5 from J; bases not matched to a gene: 10. The CDR3 totals 15 residues. The receptor was isolated from a woman aged 40-49 years in good health. Some clones in this sample may be carry-over from other donors' samples. V is TRBV11-2 and J is TRBJ2-7; the match to TRBD2 covers 7 bases. Sequencing input: PBMCs. CDR3 bases: TGTGCCAGCAGCTTTCAGACCAGGACTAGGAACGAGCAGTACTTC. As protein: CASSFQTRTRNEQYF.